The clone carrying this T cell receptor beta chain was picked up many times. Its target is not known. This entry is derived from a study of T-cell memory formation after mild COVID-19. Study overall: The TCR clusters were mostly specific to one donor.

CDR1 is MNHEY, CDR2 SVGEGT, per germline. This CDR3 is 13 amino acids long. V was clipped by 6 bases and J by 2 bases; unmatched bases: 1. Study-wide results and limits: Nothing showed for sure that second-wave clones peaking on day 37 were SARS-CoV-2 specific. Most CD4+ clones that shrank were in CM and EM, while CD8+ ones turned up in EMRA.

TCRalpha and TCRbeta libraries used 5'RACE with constant-segment primers and UMIs. TCRdb passed the 5' RACE reads through MiXCR, listing each CDR3 protein once. The sample yields 90,000 to 120,000 distinct CDR3 sequences, 13% to 15% seen once. The sample taken for sequencing was PBMCs or a T cell subset sorted from them (not recorded which). The receptor's source is a man younger than 30 who had mild COVID-19 (a few samples of this study predate the infection). Cell type and time point are not known. The V and J genes are TRBV6-2 or TRBV6-3 and TRBJ2-1, with TRBD1 matching over 7 bases. The DNA for the CDR3 is TGTGCCAGCAGCACAGGGGCCTACAATGAGCAGTTCTTC. Its protein product is CASSTGAYNEQFF.